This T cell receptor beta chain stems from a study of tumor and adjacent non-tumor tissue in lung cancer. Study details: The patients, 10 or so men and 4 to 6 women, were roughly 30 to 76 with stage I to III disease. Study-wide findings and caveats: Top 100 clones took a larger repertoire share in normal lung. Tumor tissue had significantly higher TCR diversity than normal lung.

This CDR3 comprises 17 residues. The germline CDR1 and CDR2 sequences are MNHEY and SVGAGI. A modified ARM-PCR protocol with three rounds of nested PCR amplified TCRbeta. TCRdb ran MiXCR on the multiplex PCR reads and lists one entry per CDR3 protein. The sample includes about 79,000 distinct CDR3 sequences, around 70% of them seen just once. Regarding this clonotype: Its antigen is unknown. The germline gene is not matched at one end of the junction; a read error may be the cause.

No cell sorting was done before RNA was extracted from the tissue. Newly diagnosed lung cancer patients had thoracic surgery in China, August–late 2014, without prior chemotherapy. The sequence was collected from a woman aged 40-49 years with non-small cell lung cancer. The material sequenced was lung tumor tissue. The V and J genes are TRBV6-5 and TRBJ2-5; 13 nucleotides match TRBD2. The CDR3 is CACSPGLAGVTKEIQYF. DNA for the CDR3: TGTGCCTGCAGCCCCGGACTAGCGGGGGTTACTAAAGAGATCCAATACTTC.